This T cell receptor (beta chain) derives from a study of a mutant IDH1 vaccine in newly diagnosed glioma. Turning to the study itself: Earlier treatment was radiotherapy, temozolomide, or both, with most getting both.

The data were produced by immunoSEQ multiplex PCR, yet TCRdb's version contains in-frame clones alone and is incomplete. The table records 40,000 to 50,000 clones, roughly nine tenths of them present only once. A note on this clone: The antigen is not known.

This sample's time point: week 35, safety follow-up. The content of each vaccine dose was 300 ug of mutant IDH1 20-mer peptide, and topical imiquimod accompanied it. New WHO grade 3 or 4 astrocytomas that were IDH1-mutant and ATRX-lost had been found in donors. Germline CDR1 is SGHRS and CDR2 is YFSETQ. The CDR3 length is 14 residues. The V and J ends lost 3 bases and 2 bases, in that order; junction bases with no gene match: 3. Regarding the study as a whole: In 80% to 95% of patients, immune responses induced by the vaccine occurred. Pseudoprogression apparently lacked any relation to changes in top peripheral T cell clonotypes.

The chain is built from TRBV5-1 and TRBJ1-1; 8 bases agree with TRBD1. The receptor comes from a man in his forties with glioma. The sample was PBMCs, taken from a glioma patient whose treatment included an IDH1 peptide vaccine. The CDR3 coding sequence is TGCGCCAGCAGCTCGGACAGGGTCAACACTGAAGCTTTCTTT. This gives the protein CASSSDRVNTEAFF.